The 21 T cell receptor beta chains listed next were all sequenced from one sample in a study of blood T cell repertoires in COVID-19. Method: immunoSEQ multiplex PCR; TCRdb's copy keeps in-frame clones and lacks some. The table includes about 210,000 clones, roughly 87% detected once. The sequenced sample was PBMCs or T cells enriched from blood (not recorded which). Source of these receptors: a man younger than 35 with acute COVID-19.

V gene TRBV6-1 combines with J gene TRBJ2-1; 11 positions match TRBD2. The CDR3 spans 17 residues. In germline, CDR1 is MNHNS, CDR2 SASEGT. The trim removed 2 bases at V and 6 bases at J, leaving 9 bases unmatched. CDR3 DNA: TGTGCCAGCAGTGAACCAACTAGCGGGAGTTGGTCCAATGAGCAGTTCTTC. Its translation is CASSEPTSGSWSNEQFF.

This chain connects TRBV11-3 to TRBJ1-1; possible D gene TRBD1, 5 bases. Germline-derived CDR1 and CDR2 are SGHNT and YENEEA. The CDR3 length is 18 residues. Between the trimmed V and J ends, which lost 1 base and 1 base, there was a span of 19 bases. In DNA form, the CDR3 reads TGTGCCAGCAGCTTAGGAGGCGTTTACGGGGGAACGAACACTGAAGCTTTCTTT. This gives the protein CASSLGGVYGGTNTEAFF.

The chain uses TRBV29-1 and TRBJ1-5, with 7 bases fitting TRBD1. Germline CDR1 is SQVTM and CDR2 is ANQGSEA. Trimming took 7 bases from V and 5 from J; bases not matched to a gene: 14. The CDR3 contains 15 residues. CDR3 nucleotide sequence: TGCAGCGAACCCTACACAGGGGTCCTTTATCAGCCCCAGCATTTT. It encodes CSEPYTGVLYQPQHF.

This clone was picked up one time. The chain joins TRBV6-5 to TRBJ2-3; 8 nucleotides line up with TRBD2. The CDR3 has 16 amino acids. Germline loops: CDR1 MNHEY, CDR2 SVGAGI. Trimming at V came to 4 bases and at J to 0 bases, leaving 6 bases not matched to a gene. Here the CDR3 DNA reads TGTGCCAGCAGTTGGACTAGCAGTGCTAGCACAGATACGCAGTATTTT. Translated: CASSWTSSASTDTQYF.

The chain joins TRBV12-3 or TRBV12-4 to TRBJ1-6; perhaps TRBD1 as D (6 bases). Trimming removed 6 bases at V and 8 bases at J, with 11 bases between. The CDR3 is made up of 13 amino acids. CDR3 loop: CASSQGWDSPLHF. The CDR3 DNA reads TGTGCCAGCAGCCAGGGGTGGGATTCACCCCTCCACTTT.

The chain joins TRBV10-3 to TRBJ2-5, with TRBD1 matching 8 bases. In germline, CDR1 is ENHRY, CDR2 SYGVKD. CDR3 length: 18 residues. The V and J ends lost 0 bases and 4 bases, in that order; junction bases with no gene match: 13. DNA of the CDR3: TGTGCCATCAGTGAGTCGATCGCCGGAGCAGGGGGCGGAGAGACCCAGTACTTC. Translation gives CAISESIAGAGGGETQYF.

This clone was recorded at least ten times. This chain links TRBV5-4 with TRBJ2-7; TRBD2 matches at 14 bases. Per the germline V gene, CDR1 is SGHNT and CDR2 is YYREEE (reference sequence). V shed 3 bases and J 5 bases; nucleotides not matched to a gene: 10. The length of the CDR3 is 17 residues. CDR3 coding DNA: TGTGCCAGCAGCTCGGACGGACTAGCGGGAGGTGTCGACGAGCAGTACTTC. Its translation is CASSSDGLAGGVDEQYF.

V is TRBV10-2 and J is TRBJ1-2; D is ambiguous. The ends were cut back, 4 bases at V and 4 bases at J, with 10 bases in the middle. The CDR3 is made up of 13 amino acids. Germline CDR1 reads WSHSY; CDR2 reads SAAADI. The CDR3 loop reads CASSVREIYGYTF. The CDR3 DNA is TGCGCCAGCAGTGTACGGGAAATCTATGGCTACACCTTC.

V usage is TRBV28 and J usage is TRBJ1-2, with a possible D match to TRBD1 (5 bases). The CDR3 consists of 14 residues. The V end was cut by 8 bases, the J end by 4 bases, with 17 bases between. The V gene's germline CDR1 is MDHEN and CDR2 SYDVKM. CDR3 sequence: CASEGRGKGYGYTF. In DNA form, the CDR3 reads TGTGCCAGCGAAGGGAGGGGCAAAGGCTATGGCTACACCTTC.

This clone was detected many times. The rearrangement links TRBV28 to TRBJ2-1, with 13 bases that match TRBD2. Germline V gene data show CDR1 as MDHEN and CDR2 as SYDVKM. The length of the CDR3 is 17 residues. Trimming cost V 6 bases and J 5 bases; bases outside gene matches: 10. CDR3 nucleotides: TGTGCCAGCAGAATACATACCGGGACTAGCGGGAACAATGAGCAGTTCTTC. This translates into CASRIHTGTSGNNEQFF.

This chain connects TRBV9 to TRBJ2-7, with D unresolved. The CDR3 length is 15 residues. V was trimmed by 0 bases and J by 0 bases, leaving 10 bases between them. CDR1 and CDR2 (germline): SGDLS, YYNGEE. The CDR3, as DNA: TGTGCCAGCAGCGTAGACTCCCAAGTCTCCTACGAGCAGTACTTC. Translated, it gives CASSVDSQVSYEQYF.

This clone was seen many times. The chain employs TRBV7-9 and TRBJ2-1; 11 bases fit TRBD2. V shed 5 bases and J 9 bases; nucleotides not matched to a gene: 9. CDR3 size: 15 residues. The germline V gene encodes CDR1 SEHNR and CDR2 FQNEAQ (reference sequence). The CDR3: CASSPGVAGGGEQFF. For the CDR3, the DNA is TGTGCCAGCAGCCCTGGGGTAGCGGGAGGGGGTGAGCAGTTCTTC.

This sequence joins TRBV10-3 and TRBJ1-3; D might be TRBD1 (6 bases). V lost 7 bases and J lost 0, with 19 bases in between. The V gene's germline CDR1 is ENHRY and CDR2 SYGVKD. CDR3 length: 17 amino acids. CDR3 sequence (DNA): TGTGCCATCAAGCCGGGACACGGCCTATCCTCTGGAAACACCATATATTTT. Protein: CAIKPGHGLSSGNTIYF.

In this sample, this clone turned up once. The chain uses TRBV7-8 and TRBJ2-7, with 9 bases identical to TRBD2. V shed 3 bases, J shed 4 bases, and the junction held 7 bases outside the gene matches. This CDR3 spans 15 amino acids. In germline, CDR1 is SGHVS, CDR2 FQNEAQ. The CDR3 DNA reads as TGTGCCAGCAGCTTCTTTAGCGGGAGCTCTTACGAGCAGTACTTC. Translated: CASSFFSGSSYEQYF.

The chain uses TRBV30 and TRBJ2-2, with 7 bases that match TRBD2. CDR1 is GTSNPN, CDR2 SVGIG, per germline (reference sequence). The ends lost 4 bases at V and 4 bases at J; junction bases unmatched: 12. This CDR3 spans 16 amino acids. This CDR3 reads CAWIGGRAGATGELFF. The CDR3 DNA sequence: TGTGCCTGGATAGGTGGGAGGGCCGGTGCCACCGGGGAGCTGTTTTTT.

CDR3: CASSLTSVPSYNEQFF. CDR3 DNA sequence: TGTGCCAGCAGCTTGACTAGCGTACCCTCCTACAATGAGCAGTTCTTC. The V gene is TRBV7-3, the J gene TRBJ2-1; TRBD2 matches 8 bases. CDR3 length equals 16 residues. Germline assignment: CDR1 SGHTA and CDR2 FQGTGA. Unmatched junction bases numbered 4, after V lost 3 bases and J lost 0 bases.

CDR3 DNA: TGTGCCAGCAGTTACCAAGGGGGTATAAGAGCTGAAGCTTTCTTT. Its translation: CASSYQGGIRAEAFF. The chain couples TRBV28 to TRBJ1-1; a possible D gene is TRBD1 (6 bases). The CDR3 consists of 15 residues. The germline V and J ends were trimmed by 4 bases and 6 bases, with 18 bases remaining between them. CDR1 is MDHEN, CDR2 SYDVKM, per germline.

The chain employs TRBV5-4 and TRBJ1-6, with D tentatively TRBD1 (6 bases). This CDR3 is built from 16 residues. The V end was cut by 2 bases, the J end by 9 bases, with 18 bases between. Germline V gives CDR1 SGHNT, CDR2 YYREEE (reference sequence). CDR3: CASSLRGGDGVSPLHF. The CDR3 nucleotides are TGTGCCAGCAGCTTACGAGGGGGAGACGGGGTTTCACCCCTCCACTTT. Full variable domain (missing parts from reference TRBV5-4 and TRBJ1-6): ETGVTQSPTHLIKTRGQQVTLRCSSQSGHNTVSWYQQALGQGPQFIFQYYREEENGRGNFPPRFSGLQFPNYSSELNVNALELDDSALYLCASSLRGGDGVSPLHFGNGTRLTVT.

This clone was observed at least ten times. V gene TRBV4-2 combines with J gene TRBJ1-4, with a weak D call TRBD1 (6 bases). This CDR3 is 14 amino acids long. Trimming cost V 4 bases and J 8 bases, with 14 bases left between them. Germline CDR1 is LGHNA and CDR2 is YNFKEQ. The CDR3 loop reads CASSPGGGGEKLFF. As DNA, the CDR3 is TGTGCCAGCAGCCCGGGGGGGGGCGGCGAAAAACTGTTTTTT.

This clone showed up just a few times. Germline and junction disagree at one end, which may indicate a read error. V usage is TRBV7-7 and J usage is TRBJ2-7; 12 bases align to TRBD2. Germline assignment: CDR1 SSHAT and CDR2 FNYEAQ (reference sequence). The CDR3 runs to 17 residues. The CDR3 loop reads CASSSLPLAGGLNEQYF. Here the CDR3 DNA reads TGTGCTAGCAGTTCGCTCCCACTAGCGGGAGGATTAAACGAGCAGTACTTC.

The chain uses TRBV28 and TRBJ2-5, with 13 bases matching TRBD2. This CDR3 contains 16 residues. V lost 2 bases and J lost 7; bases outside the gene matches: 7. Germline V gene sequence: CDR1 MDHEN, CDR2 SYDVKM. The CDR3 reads CASSLRLAGGGGTQYF. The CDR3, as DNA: TGTGCCAGCAGTTTACGACTAGCGGGAGGCGGAGGGACCCAGTACTTC.